This TCR beta chain was obtained from a study of T cell changes during pregnancy in multiple sclerosis. Germline CDR1 is SGHTA and CDR2 is FQGNSA. The CDR3 totals 16 residues. Trimming removed 2 bases from V and 4 bases from J; junction bases left unmatched: 9. Using immunoSEQ multiplex PCR, the repertoire was profiled, and TCRdb retains in-frame clones only, with some absent. The sample records roughly 69,000 clones, roughly 88% being singletons. The genes are TRBV7-2 and TRBJ2-7; TRBD2 aligns across 9 bases. The receptor's source is a female donor with multiple sclerosis, enrolled in a pregnancy study. Sequences were derived from peripheral blood, sampled in the third trimester of pregnancy. In DNA form, the CDR3 reads TGTGCCAGCAGCTTACAATCCCTAGCGGGGATATACGAGCAGTACTTC. This sequence encodes CASSLQSLAGIYEQYF.